These 20 T cell receptor beta chains originate from one sample sequenced in a study of T cells in Graves' hyperthyroidism and ophthalmopathy. Researchers amplified the TCR beta CDR3 regions from RNA transcripts. First-round RT-PCR with HTBI primers amplified the TCR CDR3 region. One entry per CDR3 protein results from TCRdb running MiXCR on the multiplex PCR reads. Of about 550,000 distinct CDR3 sequences in the sample, 20% were seen once. Sequencing used blood. Source of these receptors: a man aged 18 to 29 with Graves' hyperthyroidism.

This clonotype has ten or more counts. The gene calls are TRBV6-1 and TRBJ1-1; D may be TRBD1 (6 bases). Trimming left V 5 bases short and J 7 bases short, with 14 bases between. The CDR3 runs 13 residues. Germline CDR1 reads MNHNS; CDR2 reads SASEGT. The CDR3 DNA is TGTGCCAGCAGTACCCGGACAGCCCGTGAAGCTTTCTTT. Translated, it gives CASSTRTAREAFF.

This clonotype occurred many times. The genes are TRBV28 and TRBJ2-7; 13 bases agree with TRBD2. The V and J ends lost 2 bases and 7 bases, in that order; junction bases with no gene match: 2. CDR1 is MDHEN, CDR2 SYDVKM, per germline. The CDR3 has 14 amino acids. The CDR3 spells CASSLILAGGEQYF. CDR3 sequence (DNA): TGTGCCAGCAGTTTAATACTAGCGGGAGGGGAGCAGTACTTC.

As concerns this clonotype: This may arise from a read error, as a much more abundant clone is one base away. Because the CDR3 is missing its conserved closing phenylalanine or tryptophan, this is likely a read error. The genes are TRBV13 and TRBJ2-7, with TRBD1 as a possible D gene (5 bases). CDR3 length: 13 residues. V gave up 0 bases and J gave up 6 bases, with 9 bases separating them. Per the germline V gene, CDR1 is PRHDT and CDR2 is FYEKMQ (reference sequence). The CDR3 DNA reads as TGTGCCAGCAGCTTAGGGACAGTAGGCGAGCAGTACCTC. Translation: CASSLGTVGEQYL.

This clonotype was seen repeatedly, ten times or more. DNA of the CDR3: TGTGCCTGTTCGTCCGGGGCCAACGTCCTGACTTTC. Its protein is CACSSGANVLTF. This chain links TRBV30 with TRBJ2-6; no definite D call. Germline V gene data show CDR1 as GTSNPN and CDR2 as SVGIG (reference sequence). Between the trimmed V and J ends, which lost 6 bases and 4 bases, there was a span of 7 bases. This CDR3 is built from 12 residues. Together with reference TRBV30 and TRBJ2-6, the CDR3 gives the full variable domain: SQTIHQWPATLVQPVGSPLSLECTVEGTSNPNLYWYRQAAGRGLQLLFYSVGIGQISSEVPQNLSASRPQDRQFILSSKKLLLSDSGFYLCACSSGANVLTFGAGSRLTVL.

A note on this clonotype: This could be a read error, since a much larger clone is one nucleotide away. The chain is built from TRBV6-5 and TRBJ2-2; perhaps TRBD1 as D (6 bases). Trimming took 2 bases from V and 4 from J, leaving 11 bases between them. The germline V gene has CDR1 MNHEY and CDR2 SVGAGI. CDR3 length equals 15 residues. The CDR3 DNA follows: TGTGCCAGCAGTTACGGGCAGGGGAGCACCGGGGAGCTGTTTTTT. This translates into CASSYGQGSTGELFF.

The rearrangement links TRBV12-3 or TRBV12-4 to TRBJ2-7, with 9 bases identical to TRBD2. The length of the CDR3 is 17 residues. The V segment lost 4 bases and the J segment 1 base; nucleotides outside the gene matches: 11. Written as DNA, the CDR3 is TGTGCCAGCAGTTACCTTCTCTTAGCGGGGGAATCCTACGAGCAGTACTTC. It codes for CASSYLLLAGESYEQYF.

This clonotype was seen only a few times. The J gene is TRBJ1-2, the V gene TRBV29-1; D unresolved. Trimming stripped 7 bases from V and 6 bases from J, with 12 bases between. CDR3 length: 11 amino acids. CDR1 and CDR2 (germline): SQVTM, ANQGSEA. The CDR3, as DNA: TGCAGCGCTTTGGCCGGAAATGGCTACACCTTC. Protein sequence: CSALAGNGYTF.

The sample holds many counts of this clonotype. This chain uses TRBV19 with TRBJ2-7; D uncertain. Between the trimmed V and J ends, which lost 6 bases and 2 bases, there was a span of 8 bases. The CDR3 loop spans 12 amino acids. Germline V gene data show CDR1 as LNHDA and CDR2 as SQIVND (reference sequence). CDR3 loop: CASSHGPYEQYF. The CDR3 region has the DNA TGTGCCAGTAGCCACGGACCCTACGAGCAGTACTTC.

V gene TRBV20-1 combines with J gene TRBJ2-5; 7 bases align to TRBD1. The CDR3 is 12 amino acids. Germline loops: CDR1 DFQATT, CDR2 SNEGSKA (reference sequence). V lost 6 bases to trimming and J lost 2 bases; unmatched junction nucleotides: 3. CDR3 in DNA: TGCAGTGCAGCCAGGGGGCAAGAGACCCAGTACTTC. It codes for CSAARGQETQYF.

This clonotype was picked up many times. The rearrangement joins TRBV19 to TRBJ1-1; TRBD1 agrees at 7 bases. J was trimmed by 6 bases and V by 10 bases; bases with no gene match: 8. CDR1 and CDR2 (germline): LNHDA, SQIVND (reference sequence). The length of the CDR3 is 12 residues. The CDR3 region is CATSTGSPEAFF. In nucleotides, the CDR3 is TGTGCCACCTCGACAGGGTCCCCTGAAGCTTTCTTT.

This clonotype was counted ten times or more. The rearrangement uses TRBV6-1 and TRBJ1-5, with D perhaps matching TRBD1 (5 bases). Germline CDR1 and CDR2: MNHNS and SASEGT. V gave up 0 bases and J gave up 5 bases, with 17 bases separating them. The CDR3 is made up of 17 amino acids. CDR3 sequence (DNA): TGTGCCAGCAGTGAAGCTGCGGGCGGTCCGGGGGATCAGCCCCAGCATTTT. As protein: CASSEAAGGPGDQPQHF.

This clonotype was recorded at least ten times. This chain links TRBV2 with TRBJ1-6; TRBD1 is a possible D gene (6 bases). The V gene lost 7 bases and the J gene lost 5 bases, with 18 bases spanning the gap. The CDR3 is 16 residues long. CDR1 and CDR2 from the germline V gene are SNHLY and FYNNEI. The CDR3 DNA reads as TGTGCCAGCACCGTGGGTAAGGGGGTGGATAATTCACCCCTCCACTTT. Translated, it gives CASTVGKGVDNSPLHF. The full variable domain, in which reference TRBV2 and TRBJ1-6 provide the parts outside the CDR3, is EPEVTQTPSHQVTQMGQEVILRCVPISNHLYFYWYRQILGQKVEFLVSFYNNEISEKSEIFDDQFSVERPDGSNFTLKIRSTKLEDSAMYFCASTVGKGVDNSPLHFGNGTRLTVT.

The DNA for the CDR3 is TGTGCCAGCAGTTTAGCAGGGGCACAAGGCACAGATACGCAGTATTTT. It translates to CASSLAGAQGTDTQYF. The chain combines TRBV28 with TRBJ2-3; a possible D gene is TRBD1 (6 bases). Germline V lookup: CDR1 MDHEN, CDR2 SYDVKM. This CDR3 has 16 residues. V shed 2 bases and J shed 1 base, with 13 bases lying between them.

J is TRBJ2-7 and V is TRBV27; TRBD2 aligns across 12 bases. Germline-derived CDR1 and CDR2 are MNHEY and SMNVEV (reference sequence). V trimming: 5 bases; J trimming: 7 bases; junction bases outside the gene matches: 6. This CDR3 has 14 amino acids. CDR3 nucleotides: TGTGCCAGCAGTCCTGGACTAGCGGGACGGGAGCAGTACTTC. It translates to CASSPGLAGREQYF.

This clonotype was recorded many times. The CDR3 region is CASIKSLGGGPSPASGELFF. The CDR3 nucleotides are TGTGCCAGCATTAAATCCCTTGGCGGGGGGCCGTCCCCTGCCTCCGGGGAGCTGTTTTTT. The V call is TRBV6-5, the J call TRBJ2-2; 8 positions agree with TRBD2. V shed 7 bases, J shed 6 bases, and the junction held 25 bases outside the gene matches. Germline values: CDR1 MNHEY, CDR2 SVGAGI. The CDR3 runs 20 residues.

This clonotype was observed at least ten times. The chain links TRBV6-5 to TRBJ1-2, with a weak D call TRBD1 (5 bases). Trimming removed 2 bases from V and 3 bases from J, with 10 bases in between. The CDR3 totals 14 residues. Germline lookup yields CDR1 MNHEY and CDR2 SVGAGI. The CDR3 bases are TGTGCCAGCAGTTACCAGGGCGATCACTATGGCTACACCTTC. It translates to CASSYQGDHYGYTF.

The chain combines TRBV11-2 with TRBJ1-6; D not certain. The V and J ends lost 4 bases and 10 bases respectively, with 20 bases between them. Per germline, CDR1 SGHAT and CDR2 FQNNGV. The CDR3 loop spans 16 amino acids. The CDR3 is CASSSRPGSLGSPLHF. The DNA for the CDR3 is TGTGCCAGCAGCTCCCGTCCGGGTTCCCTGGGATCACCCCTCCACTTT.

This clonotype has ten or more counts. This sequence joins TRBV20-1 and TRBJ2-5; either TRBD1 or TRBD2 may supply D (5 bases each). With 5 bases removed from V and 5 bases from J, the gap between germline ends came to 15 bases. CDR1 is DFQATT and CDR2 is SNEGSKA in the germline V gene (reference sequence). The CDR3 extends over 13 amino acids. CDR3 DNA: TGCAGTGCTGTACAACTGGGACGGGAGACCCAGTACTTC. Protein sequence: CSAVQLGRETQYF.

This clonotype has a count of ten or more. The V call is TRBV10-2, the J call TRBJ1-1, with D possibly matching TRBD1 (5 bases). The length of the CDR3 is 15 residues. The germline CDR1 and CDR2 sequences are WSHSY and SAAADI. Trimming removed 6 bases from V and 4 bases from J, with 18 bases in between. CDR3 sequence reads: CASRGGSGGGTEAFF. The CDR3 DNA reads TGCGCCAGCAGGGGGGGATCTGGAGGCGGCACTGAAGCTTTCTTT.

This clonotype was found many times. The chain carries TRBV6-5 and TRBJ1-1; 7 positions agree with TRBD1. There are 14 residues in the CDR3. Trimming cost V 6 bases and J 1 base; bases outside gene matches: 5. The V gene's germline CDR1 is MNHEY and CDR2 SVGAGI. DNA of the CDR3: TGTGCCAGCAGACAGGGGCAAAGGAACACTGAAGCTTTCTTT. Protein product: CASRQGQRNTEAFF.